These 3 T cell receptor beta chains were sequenced from one sample in a study of CD8+ T cells in alopecia areata. Treatment of the sample: oral pan-JAK inhibitor, 5-10 mg twice daily. TCR sequencing used cDNA made by reverse transcription of extracted RNA. Method: immunoSEQ multiplex PCR; TCRdb's copy keeps in-frame clones and lacks some. Of more than 200,000 clones listed, 40% to 45% are singletons. The sequenced sample was CD4+ T cells sorted from blood, obtained at roughly week 36, from a patient treated with tofacitinib. Receptor source: a human donor with alopecia areata.

In nucleotides, the CDR3 is TGTGCCAGCAGACCTACTCGGGACAACAATGAGCAGTTCTTC. Translating it yields CASRPTRDNNEQFF. This rearrangement joins TRBV6-1 to TRBJ2-1; D is possibly TRBD1 (6 bases). Germline V CDR1 and CDR2: MNHNS, SASEGT. Trimming cost V 6 bases and J 5 bases, with 14 bases left between them. The CDR3 is 14 amino acids.

This clone was seen a few times. V gene TRBV7-9 combines with J gene TRBJ2-1; no clear D. The CDR3 loop spans 13 amino acids. Trimming cost V 1 base and J 6 bases, with 7 bases left between them. The germline CDR1 and CDR2 sequences are SEHNR and FQNEAQ (reference sequence). CDR3 DNA sequence: TGTGCCAGCAGCTTAGAAGGGTCCAATGAGCAGTTCTTC. Translating it yields CASSLEGSNEQFF.

The rearrangement uses TRBV27 and TRBJ2-7; D perhaps matches TRBD1 (5 bases). The germline V gene encodes CDR1 MNHEY and CDR2 SMNVEV (reference sequence). This CDR3 spans 13 amino acids. Between the trimmed V and J ends, which lost 5 bases and 3 bases, there was a span of 11 bases. The DNA for the CDR3 is TGTGCCAGCAGTGGGGCTCTCGTCTACGAGCAGTACTTC. Encoded protein: CASSGALVYEQYF.